This T cell receptor beta chain was recovered during a study of breast tumors, draining lymph nodes, adjacent tissues. Study-wide results and limits: Tumor T cell lymph node origin was a supported hypothesis, not proven. Tumors had less TCR diversity than lymph nodes, more than nontumor tissue. The data were judged consistent with most tumor T cells coming from lymph node and expanding in tumor.

Breast cancer patients provided tissue from their axillary draining lymph nodes. The table lists this clonotype with many counts. Antigen unknown. TCRdb itself ran the multiplex PCR reads through MiXCR, one entry per CDR3 protein. The repertoire includes about 130,000 distinct CDR3 sequences, nearly 20% of them detected once, and less than 4.5% sits in the top ten. Trimming took 0 bases from V and 5 from J, leaving 7 bases between them. CDR1 SGHVS and CDR2 FNYEAQ come from the germline V gene. The CDR3 loop spans 13 amino acids. The specimen was axillary lymph node tissue. V is TRBV7-6 and J is TRBJ2-5; D unclear. The TCR originated in a female donor with breast cancer. Some clones in this sample may be carry-over from other donors' samples. The CDR3 sequence is CASSLASRETQYF. Here the CDR3 DNA reads TGTGCCAGCAGCTTAGCCAGCCGCGAGACCCAGTACTTC.